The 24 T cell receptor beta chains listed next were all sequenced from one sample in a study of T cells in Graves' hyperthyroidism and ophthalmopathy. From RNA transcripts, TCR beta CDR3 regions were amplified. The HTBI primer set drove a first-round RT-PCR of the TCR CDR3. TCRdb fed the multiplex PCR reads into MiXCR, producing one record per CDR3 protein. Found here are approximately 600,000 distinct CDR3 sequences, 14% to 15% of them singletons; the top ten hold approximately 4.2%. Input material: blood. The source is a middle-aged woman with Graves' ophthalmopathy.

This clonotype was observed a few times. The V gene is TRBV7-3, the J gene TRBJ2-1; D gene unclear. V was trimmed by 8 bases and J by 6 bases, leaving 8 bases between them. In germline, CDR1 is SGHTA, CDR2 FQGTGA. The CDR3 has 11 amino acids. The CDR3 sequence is CASGLSNEQFF. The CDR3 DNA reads TGTGCCAGCGGTTTGAGCAATGAGCAGTTCTTC.

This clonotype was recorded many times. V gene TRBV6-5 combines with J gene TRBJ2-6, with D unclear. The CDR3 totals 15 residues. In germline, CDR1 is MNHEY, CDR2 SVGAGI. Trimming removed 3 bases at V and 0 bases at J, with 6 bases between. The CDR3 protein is CASSYDGSGANVLTF. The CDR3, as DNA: TGTGCCAGCAGTTATGACGGCTCTGGGGCCAACGTCCTGACTTTC.

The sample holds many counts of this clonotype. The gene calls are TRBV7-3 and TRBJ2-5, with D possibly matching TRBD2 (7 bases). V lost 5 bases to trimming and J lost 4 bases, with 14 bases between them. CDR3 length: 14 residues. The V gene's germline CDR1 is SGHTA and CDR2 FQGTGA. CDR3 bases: TGTGCCAGCAGCGCTGCGGGGGCAGCAGAGACCCAGTACTTC. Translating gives CASSAAGAAETQYF.

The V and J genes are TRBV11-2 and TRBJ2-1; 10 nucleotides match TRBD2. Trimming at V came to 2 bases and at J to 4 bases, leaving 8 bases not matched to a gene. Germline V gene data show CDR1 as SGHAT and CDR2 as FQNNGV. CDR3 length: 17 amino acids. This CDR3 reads CASSLRAGGNTYNEQFF. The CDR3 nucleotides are TGTGCCAGCAGCTTACGAGCGGGAGGGAATACTTACAATGAGCAGTTCTTC.

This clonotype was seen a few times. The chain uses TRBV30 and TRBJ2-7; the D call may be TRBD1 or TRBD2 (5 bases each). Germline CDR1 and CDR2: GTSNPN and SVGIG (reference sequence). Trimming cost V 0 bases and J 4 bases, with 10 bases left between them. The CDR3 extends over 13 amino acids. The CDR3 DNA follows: TGTGCCTGGAGTGTGATGGGGGTTTACGAGCAGTACTTC. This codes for CAWSVMGVYEQYF.

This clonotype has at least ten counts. CDR3 nucleotide sequence: TGTGCCAGCAGCTTATTATCCAGGGGCGAGGGCGAGCAGTACTTC. Residues: CASSLLSRGEGEQYF. The genes are TRBV7-2 and TRBJ2-7; D may be TRBD1 (6 bases). The CDR3 is made up of 15 amino acids. Trimming shortened V by 2 bases and J by 6 bases, and 17 bases separated the two germline ends. Germline CDR1 is SGHTA and CDR2 is FQGNSA. Supplemented by reference TRBV7-2 and TRBJ2-7, the full variable domain reads GAGVSQSPSNKVTEKGKDVELRCDPISGHTALYWYRQSLGQGLEFLIYFQGNSAPDKSGLPSDRFSAERTGGSVSTLTIQRTQQEDSAVYLCASSLLSRGEGEQYFGPGTRLTVT.

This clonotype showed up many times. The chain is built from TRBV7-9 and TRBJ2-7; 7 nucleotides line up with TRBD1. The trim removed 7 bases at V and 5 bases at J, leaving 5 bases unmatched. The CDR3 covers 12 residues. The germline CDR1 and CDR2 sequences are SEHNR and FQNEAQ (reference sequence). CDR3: CASTLDRDEQYF. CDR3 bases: TGTGCCAGCACCCTAGACAGGGACGAGCAGTACTTC.

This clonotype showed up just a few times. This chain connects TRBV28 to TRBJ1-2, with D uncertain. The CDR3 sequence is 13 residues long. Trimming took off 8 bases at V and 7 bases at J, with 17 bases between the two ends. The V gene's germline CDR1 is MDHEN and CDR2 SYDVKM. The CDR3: CASSPGSLGGYTF. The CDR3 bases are TGTGCCAGCTCTCCGGGATCCTTGGGTGGCTACACCTTC.

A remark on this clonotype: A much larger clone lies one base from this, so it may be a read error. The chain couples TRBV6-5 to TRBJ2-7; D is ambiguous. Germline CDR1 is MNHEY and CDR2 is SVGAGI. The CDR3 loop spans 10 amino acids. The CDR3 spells CASRGSEQCF. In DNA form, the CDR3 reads TGTGCCAGCAGGGGATCCGAGCAGTGCTTC.

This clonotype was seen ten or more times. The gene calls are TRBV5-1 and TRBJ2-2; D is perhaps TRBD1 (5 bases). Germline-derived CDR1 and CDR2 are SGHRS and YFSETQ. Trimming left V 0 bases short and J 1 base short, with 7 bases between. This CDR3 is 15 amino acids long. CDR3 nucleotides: TGCGCCAGCAGCTTGGACGGACAGAACACCGGGGAGCTGTTTTTT. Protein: CASSLDGQNTGELFF.

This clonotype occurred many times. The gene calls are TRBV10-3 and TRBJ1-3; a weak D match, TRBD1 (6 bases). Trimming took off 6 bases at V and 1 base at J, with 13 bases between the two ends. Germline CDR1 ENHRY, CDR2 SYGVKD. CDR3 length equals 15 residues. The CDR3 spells CAISQTGTSGNTIYF. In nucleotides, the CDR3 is TGTGCCATCAGCCAGACAGGCACGTCTGGAAACACCATATATTTT.

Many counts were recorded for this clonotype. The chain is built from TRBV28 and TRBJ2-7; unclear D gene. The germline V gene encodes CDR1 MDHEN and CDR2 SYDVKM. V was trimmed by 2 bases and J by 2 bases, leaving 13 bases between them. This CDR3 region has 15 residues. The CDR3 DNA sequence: TGTGCCAGCAGTTTAGGAGTGCCGAGAACCTACGAGCAGTACTTC. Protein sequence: CASSLGVPRTYEQYF.

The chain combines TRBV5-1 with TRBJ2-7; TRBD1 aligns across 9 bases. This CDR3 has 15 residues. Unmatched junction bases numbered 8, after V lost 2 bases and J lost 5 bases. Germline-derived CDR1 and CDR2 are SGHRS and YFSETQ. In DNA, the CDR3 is TGCGCCAGCAGCTTCAGCGGGACAGGGAGCCACGAGCAGTACTTC. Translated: CASSFSGTGSHEQYF.

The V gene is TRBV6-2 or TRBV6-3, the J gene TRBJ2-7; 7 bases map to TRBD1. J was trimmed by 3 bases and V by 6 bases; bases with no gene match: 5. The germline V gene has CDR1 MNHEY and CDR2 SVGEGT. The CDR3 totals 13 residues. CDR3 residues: CASSVGQNYEQYF. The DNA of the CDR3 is TGTGCCAGCAGCGTGGGACAGAACTACGAGCAGTACTTC.

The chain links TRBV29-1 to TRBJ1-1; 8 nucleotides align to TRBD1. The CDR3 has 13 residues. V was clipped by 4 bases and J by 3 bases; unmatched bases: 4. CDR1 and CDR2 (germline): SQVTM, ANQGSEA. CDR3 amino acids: CSVGTGTHTEAFF. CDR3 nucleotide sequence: TGCAGCGTTGGGACAGGGACCCACACTGAAGCTTTCTTT.

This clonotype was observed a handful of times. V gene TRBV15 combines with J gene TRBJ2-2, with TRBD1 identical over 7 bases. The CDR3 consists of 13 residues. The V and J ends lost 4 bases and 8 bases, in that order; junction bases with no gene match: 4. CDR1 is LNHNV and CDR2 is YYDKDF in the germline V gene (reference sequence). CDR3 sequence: CATSKGGIGELFF. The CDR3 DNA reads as TGTGCCACCAGCAAAGGGGGCATAGGGGAGCTGTTTTTT. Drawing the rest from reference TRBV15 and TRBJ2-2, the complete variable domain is DAMVIQNPRYQVTQFGKPVTLSCSQTLNHNVMYWYQQKSSQAPKLLFHYYDKDFNNEADTPDNFQSRRPNTSFCFLDIRSPGLGDTAMYLCATSKGGIGELFFGEGSRLTVL.

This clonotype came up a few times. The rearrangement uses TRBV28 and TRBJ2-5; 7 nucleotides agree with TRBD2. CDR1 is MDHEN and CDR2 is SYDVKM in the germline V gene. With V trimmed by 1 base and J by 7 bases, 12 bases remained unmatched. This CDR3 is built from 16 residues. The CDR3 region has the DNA TGTGCCAGCAGTTTATCCCAGCGGGACTCTTGGGGGACCCAGTACTTC. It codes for CASSLSQRDSWGTQYF. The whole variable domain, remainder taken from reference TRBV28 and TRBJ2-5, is DVKVTQSSRYLVKRTGEKVFLECVQDMDHENMFWYRQDPGLGLRLIYFSYDVKMKEKGDIPEGYSVSREKKERFSLILESASTNQTSMYLCASSLSQRDSWGTQYFGPGTRLLVL.

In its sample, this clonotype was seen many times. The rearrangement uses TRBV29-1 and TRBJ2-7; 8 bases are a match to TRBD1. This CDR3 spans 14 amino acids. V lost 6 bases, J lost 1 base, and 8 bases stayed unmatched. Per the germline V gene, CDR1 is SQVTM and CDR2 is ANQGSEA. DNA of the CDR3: TGCAGCGTCGCGGGACAGGATCTTTCCTACGAGCAGTACTTC. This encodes CSVAGQDLSYEQYF.

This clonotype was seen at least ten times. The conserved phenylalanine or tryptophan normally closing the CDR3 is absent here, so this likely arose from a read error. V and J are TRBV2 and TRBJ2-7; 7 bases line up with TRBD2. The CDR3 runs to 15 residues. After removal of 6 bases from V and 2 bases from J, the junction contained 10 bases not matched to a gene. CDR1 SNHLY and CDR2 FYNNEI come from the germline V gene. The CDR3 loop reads CASSISGSSTYEQYL. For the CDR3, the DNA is TGTGCCAGCAGCATTAGCGGGTCATCAACCTACGAGCAGTACCTC.

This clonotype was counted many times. DNA of the CDR3: TGTGCCTGGAGTGTGGGACGGGTCTACGAGCAGTACTTC. Translated: CAWSVGRVYEQYF. J is TRBJ2-7 and V is TRBV30; perhaps D is TRBD1 or TRBD2 (5 bases each). The V gene's germline CDR1 is GTSNPN and CDR2 SVGIG (reference sequence). V was clipped by 0 bases and J by 3 bases, with 9 bases between them. The CDR3 loop spans 13 amino acids. The full variable domain, completed using reference TRBV30 and TRBJ2-7, is SQTIHQWPATLVQPVGSPLSLECTVEGTSNPNLYWYRQAAGRGLQLLFYSVGIGQISSEVPQNLSASRPQDRQFILSSKKLLLSDSGFYLCAWSVGRVYEQYFGPGTRLTVT.

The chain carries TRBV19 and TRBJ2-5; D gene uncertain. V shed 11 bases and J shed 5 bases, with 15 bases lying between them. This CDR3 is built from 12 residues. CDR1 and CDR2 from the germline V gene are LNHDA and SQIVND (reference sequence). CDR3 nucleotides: TGTGCCGGGCTAACCCGAATCGAGACCCAGTACTTC. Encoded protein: CAGLTRIETQYF.

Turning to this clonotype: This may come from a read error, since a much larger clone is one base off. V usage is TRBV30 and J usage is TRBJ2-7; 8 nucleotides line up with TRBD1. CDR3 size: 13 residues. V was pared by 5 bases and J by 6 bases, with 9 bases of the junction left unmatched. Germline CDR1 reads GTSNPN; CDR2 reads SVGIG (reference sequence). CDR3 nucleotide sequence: TGTGCCTGGGCTAGGACAGGGTTGTGCGAGCAGTACTTC. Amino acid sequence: CAWARTGLCEQYF. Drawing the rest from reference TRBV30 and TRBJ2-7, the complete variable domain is SQTIHQWPATLVQPVGSPLSLECTVEGTSNPNLYWYRQAAGRGLQLLFYSVGIGQISSEVPQNLSASRPQDRQFILSSKKLLLSDSGFYLCAWARTGLCEQYFGPGTRLTVT.

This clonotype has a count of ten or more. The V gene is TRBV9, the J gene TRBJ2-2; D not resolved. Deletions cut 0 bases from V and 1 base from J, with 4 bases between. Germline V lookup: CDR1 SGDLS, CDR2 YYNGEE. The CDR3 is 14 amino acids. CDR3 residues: CASSVVWNTGELFF. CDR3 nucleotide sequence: TGTGCCAGCAGCGTAGTGTGGAACACCGGGGAGCTGTTTTTT.

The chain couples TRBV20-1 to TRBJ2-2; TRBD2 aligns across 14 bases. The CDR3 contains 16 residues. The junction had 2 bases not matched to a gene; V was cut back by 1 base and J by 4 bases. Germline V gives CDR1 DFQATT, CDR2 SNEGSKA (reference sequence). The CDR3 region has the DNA TGCAGTGCTAGAGCAGGGACTAGCGGGAGCACCGGGGAGCTGTTTTTT. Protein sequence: CSARAGTSGSTGELFF.